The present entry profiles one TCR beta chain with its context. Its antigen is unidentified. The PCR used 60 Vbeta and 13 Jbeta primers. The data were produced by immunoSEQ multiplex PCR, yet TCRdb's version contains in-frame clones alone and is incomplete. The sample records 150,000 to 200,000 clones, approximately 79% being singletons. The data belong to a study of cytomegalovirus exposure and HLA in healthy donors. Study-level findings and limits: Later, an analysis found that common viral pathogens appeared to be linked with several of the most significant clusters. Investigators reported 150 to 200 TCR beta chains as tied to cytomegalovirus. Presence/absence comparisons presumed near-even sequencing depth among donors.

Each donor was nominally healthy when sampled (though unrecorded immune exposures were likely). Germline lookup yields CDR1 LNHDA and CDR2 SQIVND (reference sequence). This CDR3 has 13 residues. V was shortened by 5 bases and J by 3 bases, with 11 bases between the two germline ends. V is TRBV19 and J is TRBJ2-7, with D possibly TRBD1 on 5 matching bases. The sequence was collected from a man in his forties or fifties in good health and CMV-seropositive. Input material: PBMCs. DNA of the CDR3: TGTGCCAGTAGTGACTGGGGCGACTACGAGCAGTACTTC. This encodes CASSDWGDYEQYF.